These 2 T cell receptor beta chains were all obtained from the same sample, sequenced in a study of shared clonotypes between healthy human individuals. This table comes from immunoSEQ multiplex PCR, and its TCRdb copy is limited to in-frame clones, with some not included. The sample holds over a million clones, roughly 96% seen once. Sequenced material: naive CD4+ T cells sorted from blood. Subset indicated: CD45RA+ positively selected. The receptors here all came from a man aged 25 to 45 in good health.

This chain joins TRBV4-1 and TRBJ2-6; TRBD1 agrees at 11 bases. J lost 2 bases, V lost 0 bases, and 9 bases had no gene match. Germline loops: CDR1 MGHRA, CDR2 YSYEKL. The CDR3 extends over 20 amino acids. CDR3 region: CASSQDGGQGVAAGANVLTF. CDR3 DNA: TGCGCCAGCAGCCAAGATGGGGGACAGGGGGTTGCCGCTGGGGCCAACGTCCTGACTTTC.

The chain carries TRBV5-1 and TRBJ2-1; TRBD2 aligns across 8 bases. With V trimmed by 4 bases and J by 8 bases, 14 bases remained unmatched. There are 16 residues in the CDR3. The germline V gene encodes CDR1 SGHRS and CDR2 YFSETQ. The CDR3 nucleotides read TGCGCCAGCAGCGGGGGTTCGGGAGGGCCGTTTTATGAGCAGTTCTTC. Amino acid sequence: CASSGGSGGPFYEQFF.